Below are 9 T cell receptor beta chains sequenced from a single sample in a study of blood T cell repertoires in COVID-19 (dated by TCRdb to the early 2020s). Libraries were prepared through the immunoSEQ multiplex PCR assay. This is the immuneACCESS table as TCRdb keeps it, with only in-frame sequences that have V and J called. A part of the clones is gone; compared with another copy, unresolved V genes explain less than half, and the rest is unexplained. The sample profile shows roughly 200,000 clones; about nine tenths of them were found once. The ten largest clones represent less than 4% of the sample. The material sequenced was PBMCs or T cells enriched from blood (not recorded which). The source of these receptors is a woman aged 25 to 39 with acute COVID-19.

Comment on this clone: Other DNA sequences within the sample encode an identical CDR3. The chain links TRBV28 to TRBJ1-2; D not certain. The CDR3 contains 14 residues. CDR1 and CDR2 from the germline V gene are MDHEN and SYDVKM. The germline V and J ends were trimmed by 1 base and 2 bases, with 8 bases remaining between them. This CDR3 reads CASSLLAGNYGYTF. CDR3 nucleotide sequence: TGTGCCAGCAGTTTATTGGCGGGAAACTATGGCTACACCTTC.

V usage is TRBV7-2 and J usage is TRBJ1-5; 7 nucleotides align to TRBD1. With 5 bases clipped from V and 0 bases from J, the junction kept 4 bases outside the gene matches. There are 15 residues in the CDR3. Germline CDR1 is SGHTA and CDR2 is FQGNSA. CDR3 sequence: CASSRTGNSNQPQHF. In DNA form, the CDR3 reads TGTGCCAGCAGCCGGACAGGCAATAGCAATCAGCCCCAGCATTTT.

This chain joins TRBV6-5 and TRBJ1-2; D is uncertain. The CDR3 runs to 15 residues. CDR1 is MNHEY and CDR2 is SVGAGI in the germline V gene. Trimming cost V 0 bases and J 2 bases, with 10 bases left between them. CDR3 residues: CASSYSTTGNYGYTF. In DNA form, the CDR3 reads TGTGCCAGCAGTTACTCGACAACGGGGAACTATGGCTACACCTTC.

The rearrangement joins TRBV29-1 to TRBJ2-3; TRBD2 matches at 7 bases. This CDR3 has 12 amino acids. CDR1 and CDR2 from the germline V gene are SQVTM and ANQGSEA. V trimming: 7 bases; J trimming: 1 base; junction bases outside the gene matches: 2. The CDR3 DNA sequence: TGCAGCGCTGGACTAGGCACAGATACGCAGTATTTT. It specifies CSAGLGTDTQYF.

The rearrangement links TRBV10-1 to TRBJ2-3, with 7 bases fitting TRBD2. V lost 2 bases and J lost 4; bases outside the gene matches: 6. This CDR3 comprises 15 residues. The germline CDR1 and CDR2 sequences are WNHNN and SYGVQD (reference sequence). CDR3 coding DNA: TGCGCCAGCAGTGAGAGGCGGGGAGGGCCAGATACGCAGTATTTT. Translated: CASSERRGGPDTQYF.

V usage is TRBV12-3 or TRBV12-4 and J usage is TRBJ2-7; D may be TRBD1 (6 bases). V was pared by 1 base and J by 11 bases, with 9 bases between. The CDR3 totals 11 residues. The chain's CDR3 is CASSLGTEEYF. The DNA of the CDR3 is TGTGCCAGCAGTTTAGGGACAGAGGAGTACTTC.

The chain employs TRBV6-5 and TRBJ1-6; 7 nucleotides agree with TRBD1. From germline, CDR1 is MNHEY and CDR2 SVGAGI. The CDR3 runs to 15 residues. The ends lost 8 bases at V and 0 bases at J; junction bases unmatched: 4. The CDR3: CASGTASSYNSPLHF. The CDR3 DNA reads TGTGCCAGCGGGACAGCGAGCTCCTATAATTCACCCCTCCACTTT.

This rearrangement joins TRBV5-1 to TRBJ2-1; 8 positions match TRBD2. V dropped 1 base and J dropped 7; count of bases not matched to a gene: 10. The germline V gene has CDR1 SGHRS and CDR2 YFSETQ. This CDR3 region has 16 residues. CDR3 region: CASSLSLTGGRNEQFF. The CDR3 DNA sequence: TGCGCCAGCAGCTTGTCTTTAACGGGGGGGCGTAATGAGCAGTTCTTC.

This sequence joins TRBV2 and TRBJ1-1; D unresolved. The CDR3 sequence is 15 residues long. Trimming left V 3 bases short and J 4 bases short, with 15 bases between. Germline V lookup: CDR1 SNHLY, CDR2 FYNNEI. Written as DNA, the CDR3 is TGTGCCAGCAGTGAGGGCGCCCTCGGCGTCACTGAAGCTTTCTTT. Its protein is CASSEGALGVTEAFF.